This record concerns one TCR beta chain sequence. Its antigen is undetermined. This entry is derived from a study of identical twins. Looked up from germline, CDR1 is SGHDT and CDR2 is YYEEEE. The germline V and J ends were trimmed by 1 base and 2 bases, with 7 bases remaining between them. This CDR3 comprises 14 residues. Unique molecular identifiers were present on cDNA, and template switching added a universal primer site. TCRdb recomputed calls from the 5' RACE reads with MiXCR, one row per CDR3 protein. Counted here are around 960,000 distinct CDR3 sequences, 12% occurring once; the ten biggest clones make up around 1.5%. Study-level findings and limits: Insertions ran lower in abundant cord blood beta clonotypes, though not in memory repertoires. Among beta out-of-frame sequences, excess sharing between twins appeared weaker.

This same sample was also taken into another study, of yellow fever vaccine responses in identical twins.

The chain is built from TRBV5-6 and TRBJ2-1; D unclear. The sample taken for sequencing was PBMCs. The sequence was obtained from a woman aged 18-29 years in good health. The CDR3 sequence is CASSLLQPYNEQFF. The CDR3 DNA sequence: TGTGCCAGCAGCTTGTTGCAGCCCTACAATGAGCAGTTCTTC.